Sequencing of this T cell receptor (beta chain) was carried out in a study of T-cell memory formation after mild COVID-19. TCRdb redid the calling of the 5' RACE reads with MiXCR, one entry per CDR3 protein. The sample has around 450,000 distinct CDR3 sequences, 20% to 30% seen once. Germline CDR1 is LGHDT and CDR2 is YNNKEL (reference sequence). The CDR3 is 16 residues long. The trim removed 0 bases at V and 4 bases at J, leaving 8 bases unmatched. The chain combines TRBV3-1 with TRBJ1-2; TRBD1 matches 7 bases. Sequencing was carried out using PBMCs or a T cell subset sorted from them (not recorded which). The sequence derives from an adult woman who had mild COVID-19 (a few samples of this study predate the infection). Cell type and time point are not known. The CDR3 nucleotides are TGTGCCAGCAGCCAAGACCCGGGACAGTTCTTCTATGGCTACACCTTC. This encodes CASSQDPGQFFYGYTF.